These 19 T cell receptor beta chains originate from one sample sequenced in a study of spatial heterogeneity in lung cancer. TCRdb re-derived calls from the 5' RACE reads in MiXCR, one entry per CDR3 protein. Of more than 5,000 distinct CDR3 sequences in the sample, 9.5% to 15% were seen once. The time point here: sample taken at primary tumor resection. The sequencing here drew on lung tissue, taken at surgery. The source of these receptors is a human donor with early-stage non-small cell lung cancer.

This clonotype was recorded at least ten times. This beta chain is an unintended read in a library built for alpha chains; its size means little. This chain links TRBV11-2 with TRBJ2-3; D is possibly TRBD1 or TRBD2 (7 bases each). CDR1 and CDR2 (germline): SGHAT, FQNNGV. V was pared by 8 bases and J by 0 bases, with 15 bases between. The CDR3 has 15 residues. CDR3 sequence: CASSGGVRSTDTQYF. The CDR3 nucleotides read TGTGCCAGCTCAGGGGGGGTAAGGAGCACAGATACGCAGTATTTT.

This clonotype was seen only a few times. This beta chain lies outside the target of a library built for alpha chains; its clone size means little. This chain uses TRBV29-1 with TRBJ2-1; 7 nucleotides match TRBD2. CDR3 length: 15 amino acids. Per the germline V gene, CDR1 is SQVTM and CDR2 is ANQGSEA. Trimming cost V 3 bases and J 1 base; bases outside gene matches: 6. The CDR3 spells CSVDPSSGSYNEQFF. The CDR3 DNA follows: TGCAGCGTTGACCCTTCTAGCGGTTCCTACAATGAGCAGTTCTTC.

This clonotype appeared many times. This beta chain lies outside the target of a library built for alpha chains; its clone size means little. The CDR3 sequence is CASSFQETQYF. The CDR3 DNA is TGTGCCAGCAGTTTCCAAGAGACCCAGTACTTC. This chain connects TRBV2 to TRBJ2-5; no reliable D call. Germline CDR1 SNHLY, CDR2 FYNNEI. V was cut by 5 bases and J by 1 base, with 2 bases left in between. The CDR3 consists of 11 residues.

Judged by abundance, this clonotype is medium-sized (0.01 to 0.1%). As an off-target read in a library built for alpha chains, this beta chain has a frequency of little significance. The V and J genes are TRBV18 and TRBJ1-5; D remains ambiguous. Germline values: CDR1 KGHSH, CDR2 LQKENI. V lost 2 bases and J lost 7, with 9 bases in between. This CDR3 is 13 amino acids long. CDR3 DNA sequence: TGTGCCAGCTCACCAGGGGTAAGGCAGCCCCAGCATTTT. Amino acid sequence: CASSPGVRQPQHF.

This clonotype was observed at least ten times. Being off target in a library aimed at alpha chains, this beta chain has a size of little meaning. The chain couples TRBV7-2 to TRBJ2-1, with 10 bases matching TRBD2. J lost 1 base, V lost 3 bases, and 3 bases had no gene match. Germline loops: CDR1 SGHTA, CDR2 FQGNSA. This CDR3 is 16 amino acids long. CDR3 protein: CASSFLAGVSYNEQFF. In DNA form, the CDR3 reads TGTGCCAGCAGCTTCCTAGCGGGAGTTTCCTACAATGAGCAGTTCTTC.

Concerning this clonotype: This beta chain turned up in a library designed for alpha chains; as an off-target read, its abundance says little. This chain connects TRBV28 to TRBJ2-1, with D uncertain. The germline gives CDR1 MDHEN, CDR2 SYDVKM. This CDR3 is 15 amino acids long. V was trimmed by 4 bases and J by 0 bases, leaving 10 bases between them. CDR3 nucleotides: TGTGCCAGCAGTTGGGAATCGAGCTCCTACAATGAGCAGTTCTTC. It specifies CASSWESSSYNEQFF.

This clonotype was picked up many times. This beta chain is off target for a library built for alpha chains, so its abundance means little. V gene TRBV12-3 or TRBV12-4 combines with J gene TRBJ1-3; unclear D gene. The CDR3 sequence is 13 residues long. Trimming shortened V by 5 bases and J by 7 bases, and 12 bases separated the two germline ends. The CDR3 loop is CASSGSPGNTIYF. CDR3 in DNA: TGTGCCAGCAGTGGGTCCCCGGGGAACACCATATATTTT.

This clonotype was observed many times. The library was designed around alpha chains, so this beta chain is a stray read whose abundance carries little weight. The CDR3 DNA follows: TGTGCCAGCAGTTCCGGGGGGGGAGCCTACGAGCAGTACTTC. Translating gives CASSSGGGAYEQYF. The genes are TRBV28 and TRBJ2-7; 8 bases are a match to TRBD2. Germline lookup yields CDR1 MDHEN and CDR2 SYDVKM. The CDR3 extends over 14 amino acids. V trimming: 4 bases; J trimming: 2 bases; junction bases outside the gene matches: 4.

This clonotype was detected ten times or more. The library was prepared for alpha chains; this beta chain is a stray read, so its frequency means little. The rearrangement uses TRBV20-1 and TRBJ1-3, with D unresolved. The V end was cut by 6 bases, the J end by 0 bases, with 15 bases between. Germline CDR1 DFQATT, CDR2 SNEGSKA (reference sequence). The CDR3 spans 15 residues. CDR3 sequence: CSASGGSLSGNTIYF. CDR3 coding DNA: TGCAGTGCCTCTGGTGGCAGCCTCTCTGGAAACACCATATATTTT.

In its sample, this clonotype is medium-sized. Found in a library prepared for alpha chains, this beta chain is an off-target read, and its abundance has little meaning. The chain carries TRBV6-5 and TRBJ2-7; tentative D call: TRBD1 (6 bases). Germline V gene data show CDR1 as MNHEY and CDR2 as SVGAGI. This CDR3 contains 15 residues. Trimming removed 2 bases at V and 0 bases at J, with 11 bases between. CDR3 in DNA: TGTGCCAGCAGTTACACGGGACAATCCTCCTACGAGCAGTACTTC. Protein sequence: CASSYTGQSSYEQYF.

This clonotype has ten or more counts. A library made for alpha chains picked up this beta chain off target, so its size means little. The chain couples TRBV6-6 to TRBJ2-3; the match to TRBD1 covers 8 bases. Losses at the gene ends were 2 bases for V and 4 bases for J; bases not matched to a gene: 5. The germline V gene has CDR1 MNHNY and CDR2 SVGAGI (reference sequence). The CDR3 totals 15 residues. The CDR3 reads CASSYRTGYADTQYF. CDR3 coding DNA: TGTGCCAGCAGTTACAGGACAGGGTATGCAGATACGCAGTATTTT.

Details on this clonotype: Within a library made for alpha chains, this beta chain is off target, and its count is uninformative. The chain links TRBV20-1 to TRBJ2-3; TRBD1 matches at 9 bases. The CDR3 has 15 amino acids. The junction had 9 bases not matched to a gene; V was cut back by 5 bases and J by 3 bases. Germline V gene data show CDR1 as DFQATT and CDR2 as SNEGSKA (reference sequence). CDR3 region: CSAPSQGARTDTQYF. CDR3 in DNA: TGCAGTGCTCCGTCACAGGGGGCCCGAACAGATACGCAGTATTTT.

There are many counts of this clonotype. The library was built for alpha chains, so this beta chain is an off-target read and its size means little. The V gene is TRBV18, the J gene TRBJ1-1; 7 bases align to TRBD1. Per germline, CDR1 KGHSH and CDR2 LQKENI. V shed 6 bases, J shed 4 bases, and the junction held 11 bases outside the gene matches. This CDR3 is built from 15 residues. This CDR3 is CASSANRGVATEAFF. The CDR3 DNA sequence: TGTGCCAGCTCGGCCAACAGGGGCGTCGCCACTGAAGCTTTCTTT.

Comment on this clonotype: The library was prepared for alpha chains; this beta chain is a stray read, so its frequency means little. The chain is built from TRBV6-5 and TRBJ2-3; TRBD1 or TRBD2 may be the D gene (5 bases each). The CDR3 has 16 residues. Trimming pared 6 bases from V and 0 bases from J, leaving 16 bases between. Germline V lookup: CDR1 MNHEY, CDR2 SVGAGI. The CDR3 protein is CASRGVGATSTDTQYF. The CDR3 DNA reads TGTGCCAGCAGGGGAGTCGGGGCTACTAGCACAGATACGCAGTATTTT.

This clonotype was found many times. This beta chain slipped into a library made for alpha chains as a stray read, so its size is not meaningful. The rearrangement joins TRBV7-2 to TRBJ2-2; D remains ambiguous. Per germline, CDR1 SGHTA and CDR2 FQGNSA. Trimming left V 1 base short and J 3 bases short, with 6 bases between. The CDR3 consists of 14 residues. The CDR3 loop is CASSLVQDTGELFF. CDR3 DNA: TGTGCCAGCAGCTTAGTGCAGGACACCGGGGAGCTGTTTTTT.

This clonotype qualifies as medium-sized. This beta chain is off target for a library built for alpha chains, so its abundance means little. The chain carries TRBV27 and TRBJ2-3; 9 bases line up with TRBD2. The CDR3 totals 16 residues. V shed 5 bases and J 2 bases; nucleotides not matched to a gene: 8. From germline, CDR1 is MNHEY and CDR2 SMNVEV (reference sequence). Written as DNA, the CDR3 is TGTGCCAGCAGTATGGGACTAGCCATCGCCACAGATACGCAGTATTTT. Amino acid sequence: CASSMGLAIATDTQYF.

Concerning this clonotype itself: With the library built for alpha chains, this beta chain is off target and its frequency is not meaningful. The V gene is TRBV7-8, the J gene TRBJ2-7; possibly TRBD1 for D (6 bases). From germline, CDR1 is SGHVS and CDR2 FQNEAQ. With 5 bases removed from V and 3 bases from J, the gap between germline ends came to 11 bases. This CDR3 is built from 13 residues. The CDR3, as DNA: TGTGCCAGCAGCCCGGACAGCATCTACGAGCAGTACTTC. Amino acids: CASSPDSIYEQYF.

By frequency in the sample, this clonotype is medium-sized. This beta chain is an off-target read within a library intended for alpha chains, so its frequency means little. This rearrangement joins TRBV20-1 to TRBJ2-5; TRBD2 agrees at 14 bases. Germline V gene data show CDR1 as DFQATT and CDR2 as SNEGSKA (reference sequence). The CDR3 has 16 amino acids. After removal of 1 base from V and 4 bases from J, the junction contained 5 bases not matched to a gene. The CDR3: CSARAGLAGVRETQYF. CDR3 in DNA: TGCAGTGCTAGAGCGGGACTAGCGGGAGTTCGAGAGACCCAGTACTTC.

This clonotype was seen ten or more times. Little can be read into the size of this beta chain, an off-target read in a library designed for alpha chains. The CDR3 DNA is TGTGCCAGCAGCTCAGGGGCGGATCAAGAGACCCAGTACTTC. Its protein product is CASSSGADQETQYF. This chain connects TRBV13 to TRBJ2-5, with a possible D match to TRBD1 (6 bases). Looked up from germline, CDR1 is PRHDT and CDR2 is FYEKMQ (reference sequence). This CDR3 contains 14 residues. The germline V and J ends were trimmed by 4 bases and 2 bases, with 11 bases remaining between them.